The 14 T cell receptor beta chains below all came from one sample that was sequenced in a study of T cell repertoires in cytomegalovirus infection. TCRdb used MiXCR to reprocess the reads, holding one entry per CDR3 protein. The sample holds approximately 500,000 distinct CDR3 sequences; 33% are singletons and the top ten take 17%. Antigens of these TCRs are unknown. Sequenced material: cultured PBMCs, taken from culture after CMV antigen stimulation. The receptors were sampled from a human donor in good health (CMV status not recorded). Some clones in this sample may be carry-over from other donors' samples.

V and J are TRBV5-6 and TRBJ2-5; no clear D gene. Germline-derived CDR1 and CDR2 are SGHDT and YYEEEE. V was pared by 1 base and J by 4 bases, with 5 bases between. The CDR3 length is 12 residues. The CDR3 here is CASSLTPETQYF. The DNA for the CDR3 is TGTGCCAGCAGCTTGACCCCAGAGACCCAGTACTTC.

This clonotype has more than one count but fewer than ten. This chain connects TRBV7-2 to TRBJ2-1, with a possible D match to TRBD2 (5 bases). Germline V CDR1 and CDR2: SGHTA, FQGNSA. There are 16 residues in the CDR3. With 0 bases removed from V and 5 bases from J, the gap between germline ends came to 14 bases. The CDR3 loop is CASSLAGGWANNEQFF. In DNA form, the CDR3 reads TGTGCCAGCAGCTTAGCGGGCGGGTGGGCAAACAATGAGCAGTTCTTC.

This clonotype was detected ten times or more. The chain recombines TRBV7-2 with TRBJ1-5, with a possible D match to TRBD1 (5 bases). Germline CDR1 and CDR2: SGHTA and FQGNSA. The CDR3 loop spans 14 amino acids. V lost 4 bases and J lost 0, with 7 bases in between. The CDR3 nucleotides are TGTGCCAGCAGCTCTCAGGGTAGCAATCAGCCCCAGCATTTT. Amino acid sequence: CASSSQGSNQPQHF.

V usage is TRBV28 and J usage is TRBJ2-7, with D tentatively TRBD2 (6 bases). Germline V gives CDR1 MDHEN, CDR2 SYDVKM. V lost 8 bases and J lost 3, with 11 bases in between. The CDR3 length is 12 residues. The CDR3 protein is CASGRGNYEQYF. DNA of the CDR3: TGTGCCAGCGGGCGGGGAAACTACGAGCAGTACTTC.

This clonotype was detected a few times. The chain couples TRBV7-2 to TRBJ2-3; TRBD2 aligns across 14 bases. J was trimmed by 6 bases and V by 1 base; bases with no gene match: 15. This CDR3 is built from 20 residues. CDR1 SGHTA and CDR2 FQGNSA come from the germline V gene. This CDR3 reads CASSLGPQGTSGRVYDTQYF. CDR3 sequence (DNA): TGTGCCAGCAGCTTAGGCCCTCAAGGGACTAGCGGGAGAGTTTATGATACGCAGTATTTT.

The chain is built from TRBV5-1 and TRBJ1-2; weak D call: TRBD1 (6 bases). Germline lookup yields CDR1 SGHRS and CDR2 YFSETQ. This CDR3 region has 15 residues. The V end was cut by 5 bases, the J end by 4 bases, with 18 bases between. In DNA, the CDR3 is TGCGCCAGCAGAGAGACCTTGACAGGTGCCTATGGCTACACCTTC. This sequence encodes CASRETLTGAYGYTF.

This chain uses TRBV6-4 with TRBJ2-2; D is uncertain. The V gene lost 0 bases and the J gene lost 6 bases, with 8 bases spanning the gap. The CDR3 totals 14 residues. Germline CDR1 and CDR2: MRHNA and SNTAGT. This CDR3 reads CASSDSDGAGELFF. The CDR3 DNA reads TGTGCCAGCAGTGACTCGGACGGAGCCGGGGAGCTGTTTTTT.

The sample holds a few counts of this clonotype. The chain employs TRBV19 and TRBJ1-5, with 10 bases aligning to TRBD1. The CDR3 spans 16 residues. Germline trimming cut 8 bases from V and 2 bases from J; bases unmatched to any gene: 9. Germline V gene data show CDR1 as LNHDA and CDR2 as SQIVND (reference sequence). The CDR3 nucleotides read TGTGCCAGTCAGGGACAGGGGACGGGACGCAATCAGCCCCAGCATTTT. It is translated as CASQGQGTGRNQPQHF.

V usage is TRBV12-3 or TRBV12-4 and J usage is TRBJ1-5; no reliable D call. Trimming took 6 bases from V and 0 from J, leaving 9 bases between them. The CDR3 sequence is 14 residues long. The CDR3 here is CASSQQSSNQPQHF. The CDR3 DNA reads TGTGCCAGCAGCCAACAGAGTAGCAATCAGCCCCAGCATTTT.

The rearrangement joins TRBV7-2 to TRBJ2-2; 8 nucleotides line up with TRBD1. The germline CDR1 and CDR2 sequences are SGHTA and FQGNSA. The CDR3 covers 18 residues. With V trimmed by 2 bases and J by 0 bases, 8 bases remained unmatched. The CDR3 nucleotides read TGTGCCAGCAGCTTAATGGCAGGGGGCTTCGCGAACACCGGGGAGCTGTTTTTT. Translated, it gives CASSLMAGGFANTGELFF.

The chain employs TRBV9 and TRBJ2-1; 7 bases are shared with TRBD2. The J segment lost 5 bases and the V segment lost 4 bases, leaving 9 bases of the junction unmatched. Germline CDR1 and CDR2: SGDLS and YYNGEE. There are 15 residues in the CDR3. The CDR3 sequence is CASSPSGTINNEQFF. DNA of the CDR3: TGTGCCAGCAGCCCCTCCGGGACTATCAACAATGAGCAGTTCTTC.

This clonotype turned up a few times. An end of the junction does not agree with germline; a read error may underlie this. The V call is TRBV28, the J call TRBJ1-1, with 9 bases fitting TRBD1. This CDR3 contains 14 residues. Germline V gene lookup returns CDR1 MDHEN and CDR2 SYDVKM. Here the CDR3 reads CASSQRQGGLRGGF. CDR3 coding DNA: TGTGCCAGCAGCCAAAGACAGGGGGGACTTCGGGGGGGCTTT.

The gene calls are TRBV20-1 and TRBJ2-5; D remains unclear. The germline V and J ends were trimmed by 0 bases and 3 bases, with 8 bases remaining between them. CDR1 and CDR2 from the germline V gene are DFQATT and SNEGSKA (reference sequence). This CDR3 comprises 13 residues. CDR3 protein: CSAREPTEETQYF. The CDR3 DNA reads TGCAGTGCTAGAGAACCTACCGAAGAGACCCAGTACTTC.

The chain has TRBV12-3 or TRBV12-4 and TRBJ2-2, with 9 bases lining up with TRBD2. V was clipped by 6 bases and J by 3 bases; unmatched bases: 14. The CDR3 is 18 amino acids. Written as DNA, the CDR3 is TGTGCCAGCAGCGTCAACCGGCTAGCGGGAAGATACACCGGGGAGCTGTTTTTT. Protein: CASSVNRLAGRYTGELFF.